The rows below give T cell receptor beta chains drawn from one sample of a study of radiation and T cells in renal cell carcinoma. TCRdb's table, derived via immunoSEQ multiplex PCR, lists solely in-frame clones and lacks some. The data show tens of thousands of clones, around 89% seen once. Here the sequenced sample was blood, taken from a patient whose treatment included radiotherapy and nephrectomy. The receptors were sampled from a woman in her sixties or seventies with renal cell carcinoma. The CDR3 runs from the conserved cysteine through the conserved F or W. The D gene is left open where the match is weak. Clone size is given for some rows only: seen once, a few or many times, or a class if the clone is expanded.

v_call,clone_size,j_call,d_call,cdr3_aa,cdr3_nt
TRBV19,.,TRBJ1-4,.,CASRATGSNEKLFF,TGTGCCAGTAGAGCGACAGGCTCTAATGAAAAACTGTTTTTT
TRBV29-1,.,TRBJ2-1,.,CSAKSYVQFF,TGCAGCGCCAAATCTTACGTGCAGTTCTTC
TRBV4-3,.,TRBJ2-7,TRBD2,CASSQGLAPYPYEQYF,TGCGCCAGCAGCCAAGGACTAGCCCCCTACCCATACGAGCAGTACTTC
TRBV28,.,TRBJ1-5,.,CASSLWSQYNQPQHF,TGTGCCAGCAGTTTATGGTCCCAATACAATCAGCCCCAGCATTTT
TRBV7-9,.,TRBJ1-4,.,CASSFSEKLFF,TGTGCCAGCAGCTTCAGTGAAAAACTGTTTTTT
TRBV7-2,.,TRBJ1-1,.,CASSLEEGNTEAFF,TGTGCCAGCAGCTTAGAAGAGGGAAACACTGAAGCTTTCTTT
TRBV5-6,.,TRBJ2-1,TRBD2,CASSLTSGGAGEQFF,TGTGCCAGCAGCTTGACTAGCGGGGGGGCCGGTGAGCAGTTCTTC
TRBV2,.,TRBJ1-4,.,CASRTTGHRDEKLFF,TGTGCCAGCAGAACGACAGGACATAGGGATGAAAAACTGTTTTTT
TRBV13,many,TRBJ1-1,.,CASSLRVAGNTEAFF,TGTGCCAGCAGCTTACGGGTAGCGGGTAACACTGAAGCTTTCTTT
TRBV5-4,.,TRBJ2-5,TRBD2,CASSPSLSTSGETQYF,TGTGCCAGCAGCCCTTCCCTCTCGACTAGCGGAGAGACCCAGTACTTC
TRBV11-2,once,TRBJ1-3,.,CASNKQASSGNTIYF,TGTGCCAGCAACAAACAGGCCTCCTCTGGAAACACCATATATTTT
TRBV30,.,TRBJ2-1,TRBD1,CAWSRDRGEFF,TGTGCCTGGAGCCGGGACAGGGGGGAGTTCTTC
TRBV27,.,TRBJ1-1,.,CASSSTGNTEAFF,TGTGCCAGCAGTTCAACAGGGAACACTGAAGCTTTCTTT
TRBV29-1,.,TRBJ2-6,.,CSVEAESGANVLTF,TGCAGCGTTGAAGCGGAGTCTGGGGCCAACGTCCTGACTTTC
TRBV27,.,TRBJ1-4,.,CASSLFGLNEKLFF,TGTGCCAGCAGTTTATTCGGCCTAAATGAAAAACTGTTTTTT
TRBV5-1,.,TRBJ1-3,.,CASSLEGSNGNTIYF,TGCGCCAGCAGCTTGGAGGGGTCTAACGGAAACACCATATATTTT
TRBV5-4,.,TRBJ2-1,.,CASSFRPSYNEQFF,TGTGCCAGCAGCTTTAGGCCCTCCTACAATGAGCAGTTCTTC
TRBV6-1,.,TRBJ2-5,TRBD1,CASSPGQGEQETQYF,TGTGCCAGCAGTCCGGGACAGGGGGAACAAGAGACTCAGTACTTC
TRBV18,.,TRBJ1-3,.,CASSPTNSGNTIYF,TGTGCCAGCTCACCTACAAACTCTGGAAACACCATATATTTT
TRBV10-3,once,TRBJ2-3,TRBD2,CAISSGTSPHF,TGTGCCATCAGTTCCGGGACTAGTCCGCATTTT
TRBV6-4,.,TRBJ1-6,.,CASSEGFYNSPLHF,TGTGCCAGCAGTGAGGGGTTCTATAATTCACCCCTCCACTTT
TRBV5-4,.,TRBJ2-1,TRBD2,CASSSAGGSYNEQFF,TGTGCCAGCAGCTCAGCGGGGGGCTCCTACAATGAGCAGTTCTTC
TRBV15,.,TRBJ2-5,.,CATSPRQPRFQETQYF,TGTGCCACCAGCCCCCGCCAGCCTCGCTTCCAAGAGACCCAGTACTTC
TRBV7-2,.,TRBJ2-5,TRBD2,CASSLGAPEAGGFQETQYF,TGTGCCAGCAGCTTAGGAGCCCCTGAAGCGGGGGGCTTCCAAGAGACCCAGTACTTC
TRBV28,few,TRBJ1-6,TRBD1,CASSPDRVYSPLHF,TGTGCCAGCAGCCCCGACAGGGTATATTCACCCCTCCACTTT
TRBV5-4,.,TRBJ2-5,.,CASSPRVGNQETQYF,TGTGCCAGCAGCCCTCGAGTCGGGAACCAAGAGACCCAGTACTTC
TRBV15,.,TRBJ2-3,TRBD2,CATSIGLAGPTDTQYF,TGTGCCACCAGCATTGGGCTAGCGGGGCCCACAGATACGCAGTATTTT
TRBV4-3,.,TRBJ1-1,TRBD1,CASSQDLDRGFLGTEAFF,TGCGCCAGCAGCCAAGATCTGGACAGGGGTTTCCTGGGCACTGAAGCTTTCTTT
TRBV10-3,.,TRBJ1-5,.,CAISEGRGRGDNQPQHF,TGTGCCATCAGTGAGGGAAGAGGGAGGGGTGACAATCAGCCCCAGCATTTT
TRBV5-1,.,TRBJ2-1,TRBD1,CASSLTAGGSYNEQFF,TGCGCCAGCAGCTTGACGGCAGGGGGATCTTACAATGAGCAGTTCTTC
TRBV7-9,.,TRBJ1-6,TRBD1,CASSQTGGVDSPLHF,TGTGCCAGCAGCCAAACAGGGGGCGTTGATTCACCCCTCCACTTT
TRBV7-6,once,TRBJ2-1,.,CASSLGQPSSYNEQFF,TGTGCCAGCAGCCTAGGACAGCCGAGCTCCTACAATGAGCAGTTCTTC
TRBV5-1,.,TRBJ2-1,TRBD2,CASSSGPGLDRNEQFF,TGCGCCAGCAGCTCGGGCCCGGGACTAGACAGAAATGAGCAGTTCTTC
TRBV30,few,TRBJ1-6,TRBD1,CAWSSGTGRRSPLHF,TGTGCCTGGAGTTCTGGGACAGGGAGGAGATCACCCCTCCACTTT
TRBV5-1,.,TRBJ1-3,.,CASSPGAAGKFSGNTIYF,TGCGCCAGCAGCCCCGGGGCCGCAGGGAAGTTCTCTGGAAACACCATATATTTT
TRBV10-3,.,TRBJ2-1,.,CAIRGSPSYNEQFF,TGTGCCATCAGAGGAAGTCCTTCCTACAATGAGCAGTTCTTC
TRBV29-1,.,TRBJ2-5,.,CSVEEGVETQYF,TGCAGCGTTGAAGAGGGGGTAGAGACCCAGTACTTC
TRBV18,once,TRBJ2-3,.,CASSPRGAVGDTQYF,TGTGCCAGCTCACCACGGGGGGCCGTGGGAGATACGCAGTATTTT
TRBV29-1,few,TRBJ1-1,.,CSVANTEAFF,TGCAGCGTTGCGAACACTGAAGCTTTCTTT
TRBV5-5,.,TRBJ1-2,.,CASSLEGSGGYTF,TGTGCCAGCAGCTTGGAGGGTTCAGGTGGCTACACCTTC
TRBV5-1,.,TRBJ1-2,.,CASRRKGEKGYTF,TGCGCCAGCAGGAGGAAAGGGGAAAAAGGCTACACCTTC
TRBV4-3,few,TRBJ1-1,.,CASSQADRNTEAFF,TGCGCCAGCAGCCAAGCGGATAGGAACACTGAAGCTTTCTTT
TRBV7-3,.,TRBJ1-2,.,CASSLRDGRDYTF,TGTGCCAGCAGCTTAAGGGACGGTCGGGACTACACCTTC
TRBV9,.,TRBJ2-3,TRBD2,CASSVASGGATDTQYF,TGTGCCAGCAGCGTAGCTAGCGGGGGGGCTACAGATACGCAGTATTTT
TRBV4-3,.,TRBJ1-4,TRBD1,CASSQNPTGVEEKLFF,TGCGCCAGCAGCCAAAACCCAACAGGGGTCGAGGAAAAACTGTTTTTT
TRBV19,.,TRBJ2-5,TRBD1,CASSKDRGRQTQYF,TGTGCCAGTAGTAAGGACAGGGGGCGGCAGACCCAGTACTTC
TRBV19,.,TRBJ2-2,.,CASSSRGWTGELFF,TGTGCCAGTAGTAGCCGGGGATGGACCGGGGAGCTGTTTTTT
TRBV5-1,.,TRBJ1-2,TRBD1,CASSPTGSNYGYTF,TGCGCCAGCAGCCCGACAGGGTCGAACTATGGCTACACCTTC